These T cell receptor beta chains were read from a single sample in a study of regulatory T cells in long-lasting Graves disease. TCRdb redid the calling of the multiplex PCR reads with MiXCR, one entry per CDR3 protein. The profile shows approximately 490,000 distinct CDR3 sequences, around 15% of them singletons. These data were also filed under a second study, of T cells in Graves' hyperthyroidism and ophthalmopathy.

Sequencing used peripheral blood mononuclear cells (PBMCs), obtained at new diagnosis, from a patient treated with antithyroid drugs. The receptors come from a man aged 35 to 55 with Graves disease. The CDR3 runs from the conserved cysteine through the conserved F or W. The D gene is left open where the match is weak. For some rows the clone size is stated as once, few or many, or as a class when expanded; others skip it.

clone size	J gene	D gene	V gene	CDR3 protein	CDR3 DNA
few	TRBJ2-5	TRBD2	TRBV6-2/TRBV6-3	CASSYSTGLAGGRETQYF	TGTGCCAGCAGTTACTCTACAGGACTAGCGGGAGGTCGAGAGACCCAGTACTTC
many	TRBJ1-4	-	TRBV7-6	CASSVLSEEKLFF	TGTGCCAGCAGCGTACTATCCGAAGAAAAACTGTTTTTT
many	TRBJ1-5	-	TRBV6-1	CASSEGTLLNQPQHF	TGTGCCAGCAGTGAAGGGACGTTGCTCAATCAGCCCCAGCATTTT
many	TRBJ2-1	-	TRBV28	CASNRPGPRFNEQFF	TGTGCCAGCAACCGACCGGGACCCCGCTTCAATGAGCAGTTCTTC
-	TRBJ2-5	TRBD2	TRBV11-1	CASSFGTSKQETQYF	TGTGCCAGCAGCTTCGGGACTAGCAAGCAAGAGACCCAGTACTTC
many	TRBJ1-1	-	TRBV28	CASSLWGGAGHTEAFF	TGTGCCAGCAGTTTATGGGGGGGCGCGGGTCACACTGAAGCTTTCTTT
-	TRBJ2-1	TRBD1	TRBV12-3/TRBV12-4	CASSIQGVLYNEQFF	TGTGCCAGCAGTATACAGGGGGTGCTCTACAATGAGCAGTTCTTC
many	TRBJ2-7	TRBD1	TRBV28	CASSPTLGQGSYEQYF	TGTGCCAGCAGTCCTACCCTTGGACAGGGTTCCTACGAGCAGTACTTC
many	TRBJ2-4	-	TRBV11-2	CASSPTRPQENIQYF	TGTGCCAGCAGCCCCACAAGGCCCCAGGAAAACATTCAGTACTTC
many	TRBJ1-6	-	TRBV2	CASSGIRSAPLHF	TGTGCCAGCAGTGGAATCAGGAGTGCACCCCTCCACTTT
few	TRBJ2-1	-	TRBV24-1	CAISDLGSRSYNEQFF	TGTGCCATCAGTGATTTGGGCTCCCGCTCCTACAATGAGCAGTTCTTC
many	TRBJ2-5	-	TRBV6-1	CASSKTGERHETQYF	TGTGCCAGCAGTAAGACTGGGGAACGACACGAGACCCAGTACTTC
-	TRBJ2-5	-	TRBV7-2	CASSLGGGGKTQYF	TGTGCCAGCAGTCTAGGGGGGGGCGGAAAGACCCAGTACTTC
-	TRBJ1-5	-	TRBV19	CASSIARAQPQHF	TGTGCCAGTAGTATAGCCAGGGCTCAGCCCCAGCATTTT
few	TRBJ1-5	TRBD1	TRBV20-1	CSARYSEDRVRQPQHF	TGCAGTGCTCGGTATTCCGAGGACAGGGTTCGACAGCCCCAGCATTTT
many	TRBJ2-3	TRBD1	TRBV18	CASSPPRGLTDTQYF	TGTGCCAGCTCACCACCCAGGGGGCTTACAGATACGCAGTATTTT
-	TRBJ2-1	TRBD1	TRBV2	CASSEFSDRGNEQFF	TGTGCCAGCAGTGAATTCTCGGACAGGGGGAATGAGCAGTTCTTC
few	TRBJ2-5	-	TRBV7-9	CASSSQRSVQETQYF	TGTGCCAGCAGCTCTCAAAGGAGCGTTCAAGAGACCCAGTACTTC
many	TRBJ2-5	-	TRBV20-1	CSARDTRQETQYF	TGCAGTGCGCGGGACACCCGACAAGAGACCCAGTACTTC
many	TRBJ1-5	-	TRBV3-1	CASSPGYSNQPQHF	TGTGCCAGCAGCCCAGGTTATAGCAATCAGCCCCAGCATTTT
many	TRBJ2-3	-	TRBV12-3/TRBV12-4	CASSLRGNPTDTQYF	TGTGCCAGCAGCTTACGCGGCAACCCCACAGATACGCAGTATTTT
many	TRBJ1-1	-	TRBV7-3	CASSQQGFTEAFF	TGTGCCAGCAGCCAACAGGGTTTCACTGAAGCTTTCTTT
many	TRBJ2-7	-	TRBV11-1	CASSFQGRSEQYF	TGTGCCAGCAGCTTCCAGGGGAGATCCGAGCAGTACTTC
many	TRBJ2-1	TRBD2	TRBV30	CAWTTGGAGNEQFF	TGTGCCTGGACTACGGGAGGGGCGGGAAATGAGCAGTTCTTC
few	TRBJ2-3	TRBD2	TRBV12-3/TRBV12-4	CASRQSGRGQDTQYF	TGTGCCAGCAGGCAGAGCGGGAGGGGCCAAGATACGCAGTATTTT
many	TRBJ1-5	-	TRBV12-3/TRBV12-4	CASSLGTADQPQHF	TGTGCCAGCAGTTTAGGGACAGCGGATCAGCCCCAGCATTTT
-	TRBJ1-5	-	TRBV6-1	CASREGSGSNQPQHF	TGTGCCAGCAGGGAAGGGTCAGGTAGCAATCAGCCCCAGCATTTT
many	TRBJ2-7	-	TRBV10-3	CAISGSWTPLYEQYF	TGTGCCATCAGTGGTTCTTGGACACCCCTTTACGAGCAGTACTTC
many	TRBJ2-3	TRBD2	TRBV11-3	CASSFRGLASSDTQYF	TGTGCCAGCAGCTTCCGGGGACTAGCATCTTCAGATACGCAGTATTTT
-	TRBJ2-6	TRBD1	TRBV20-1	CSARDQGARGANVLTF	TGCAGTGCTAGAGACCAGGGGGCGCGAGGGGCCAACGTCCTGACTTTC
few	TRBJ2-2	TRBD2	TRBV4-2	CASSGMGAGGTGELFF	TGTGCCAGCAGCGGCATGGGGGCGGGAGGCACCGGGGAGCTGTTTTTT
many	TRBJ1-1	TRBD1	TRBV19	CASSILGQDTEAFF	TGTGCCAGTAGTATTCTGGGACAGGACACTGAAGCTTTCTTT
few	TRBJ1-1	TRBD1	TRBV5-1	CASRGQEDTEAFF	TGCGCCAGCCGAGGACAGGAGGACACTGAAGCTTTCTTT
many	TRBJ1-2	TRBD1	TRBV28	CASSLFGRGLGGYTF	TGTGCCAGCAGTTTATTTGGCAGGGGGCTCGGGGGCTACACCTTC
many	TRBJ1-3	-	TRBV28	CASSPPSGNTIYF	TGTGCCAGCAGTCCACCATCTGGAAACACCATATATTTT
many	TRBJ2-1	TRBD1	TRBV7-8	CASSSPGTGGNNEQFF	TGTGCCAGCAGCTCGCCCGGGACAGGGGGAAACAATGAGCAGTTCTTC
-	TRBJ2-3	-	TRBV20-1	CSAKTGRGADTQYF	TGCAGTGCGAAGACAGGGAGGGGAGCGGATACGCAGTATTTT
many	TRBJ2-2	-	TRBV7-9	CASSFRKVGELFF	TGTGCCAGCAGCTTCCGGAAAGTCGGGGAGCTGTTTTTT
many	TRBJ2-2	TRBD2	TRBV7-9	CASSSGLAGEYGGELFF	TGTGCCAGCAGCTCCGGACTAGCGGGAGAGTACGGCGGGGAGCTGTTTTTT
-	TRBJ2-5	-	TRBV2	CASSDRLVPETQYF	TGTGCCAGCAGTGACCGACTAGTTCCGGAGACCCAGTACTTC
-	TRBJ2-7	TRBD2	TRBV20-1	CSAGSTSGRVDEQYF	TGCAGTGCTGGATCAACTAGCGGGAGGGTCGACGAGCAGTACTTC
few	TRBJ2-7	-	TRBV12-3/TRBV12-4	CASSFSESSYEQYF	TGTGCCAGCAGTTTTAGCGAAAGCTCCTACGAGCAGTACTTC
-	TRBJ2-7	-	TRBV5-1	CASSSWGSSYEQYF	TGCGCCAGCAGCTCCTGGGGGAGCTCCTACGAGCAGTACTTC
few	TRBJ2-1	TRBD2	TRBV19	CASSIGGGLAAEQFF	TGTGCCAGTAGTATAGGAGGGGGACTAGCGGCGGAGCAGTTCTTC
many	TRBJ2-5	-	TRBV18	CASSPGTGIKETQYF	TGTGCCAGCTCACCTGGAACAGGGATTAAGGAGACCCAGTACTTC
few	TRBJ2-2	-	TRBV9	CASSVEWAGELFF	TGTGCCAGCAGCGTAGAATGGGCCGGGGAGCTGTTTTTT